This TCR beta chain was captured by sequencing in a study of shared clonotypes between healthy human individuals. Comments on this clone: Its specificity is unknown.

The J segment lost 5 bases and the V segment lost 2 bases, leaving 12 bases of the junction unmatched. This CDR3 contains 16 residues. CDR1 is SGDLS and CDR2 is YYNGEE in the germline V gene. CD8 cells regarded as naive lacked CD45RO, were positively chosen for CCR7, and omitted terminally differentiated effector memory CD45RA+ cells. Profiling relied on immunoSEQ multiplex PCR, and the TCRdb table lists in-frame clones only, not all of them. This sample carries about 2.1 million clones, about 93% of them seen once, and the ten largest clones take less than 2%. Whole-study findings and limits: Genetic and exposure-history diversity was limited by the few donors.

The sequenced material came from naive CD8+ T cells from PBMCs. The receptor was isolated from a young man in good health. Some clones in this sample may be carry-over from other donors' samples. J is TRBJ1-2 and V is TRBV9, with TRBD1 matching 7 bases. The CDR3 is CASSVGPDRAVYGYTF. The CDR3 DNA follows: TGTGCCAGCAGCGTGGGCCCCGACAGGGCTGTATATGGCTACACCTTC.